Below are 20 T cell receptor beta chains sequenced from a single sample in a study of blood T cell repertoires in COVID-19. Produced via immunoSEQ multiplex PCR; TCRdb's table is partial and in-frame only. The table lists 490,000 or so clones, 80% to 90% of them singletons, with 8% to 9.5% in the top ten. The specimen was PBMCs or T cells enriched from blood (not recorded which). These receptors were obtained from a woman aged 55-69 years who had recovered from COVID-19.

The V call is TRBV24-1, the J call TRBJ2-5; 9 bases line up with TRBD1. The CDR3 extends over 16 amino acids. Germline values: CDR1 KGHDR, CDR2 SFDVKD. Losses at the gene ends were 2 bases for V and 3 bases for J; bases not matched to a gene: 6. DNA for the CDR3: TGTGCCACCAGTGATTCTCCGGGACAGGGAAAAGAGACCCAGTACTTC. This translates into CATSDSPGQGKETQYF.

The chain has TRBV6-4 and TRBJ1-6, with 7 bases identical to TRBD1. CDR3 length: 14 amino acids. V lost 7 bases to trimming and J lost 4 bases; unmatched junction nucleotides: 4. CDR1 is MRHNA, CDR2 SNTAGT, per germline. The CDR3 DNA reads TGTGCCAGCACACACAGGGGTTATAATTCACCCCTCCACTTT. It specifies CASTHRGYNSPLHF.

The chain combines TRBV7-2 with TRBJ1-4; D is ambiguous. CDR1 SGHTA and CDR2 FQGNSA come from the germline V gene. The CDR3 sequence is 14 residues long. Trimming pared 3 bases from V and 8 bases from J, leaving 13 bases between. CDR3: CASSLSAGKEKLFF. The CDR3 DNA reads as TGTGCCAGCAGCTTGAGCGCGGGAAAGGAAAAACTGTTTTTT.

The J gene is TRBJ2-7, the V gene TRBV25-1, with 7 bases that match TRBD1. The CDR3 has 14 residues. Looked up from germline, CDR1 is MGHDK and CDR2 is SYGVNS. V lost 0 bases, J lost 7 bases, and 6 bases stayed unmatched. The CDR3 DNA sequence: TGTGCCAGCAGTGAATATTGGACAGGCAAGGAGCAGTACTTC. This translates into CASSEYWTGKEQYF.

V gene TRBV6-6 combines with J gene TRBJ1-2; 9 bases agree with TRBD1. Germline V lookup: CDR1 MNHNY, CDR2 SVGAGI (reference sequence). CDR3 length: 16 amino acids. V was clipped by 2 bases and J by 2 bases; unmatched bases: 6. In nucleotides, the CDR3 is TGTGCCAGCAGTTACACAGGACAGGGGTTAAACTATGGCTACACCTTC. Its protein is CASSYTGQGLNYGYTF.

The chain uses TRBV21-1 and TRBJ1-3; the D call in the table, TRBD1, was not verified against the DNA. TRBV21-1 is a documented pseudogene. The CDR3 has 19 residues. CDR3 DNA sequence: TGTGCCAGCAGCAAATTCGGGACAGGAGGGGAAGGCTCTGGAAACACCATATATTTT. It yields the protein CASSKFGTGGEGSGNTIYF.

The rearrangement joins TRBV2 to TRBJ2-3; 8 bases align to TRBD1. Germline loops: CDR1 SNHLY, CDR2 FYNNEI. With 4 bases clipped from V and 4 bases from J, the junction kept 7 bases outside the gene matches. The CDR3 is 15 residues long. CDR3 bases: TGTGCCAGCAGTGGGATCGGACAGGGATCAGATACGCAGTATTTT. It is translated as CASSGIGQGSDTQYF. Full variable domain (missing parts from reference TRBV2 and TRBJ2-3): EPEVTQTPSHQVTQMGQEVILRCVPISNHLYFYWYRQILGQKVEFLVSFYNNEISEKSEIFDDQFSVERPDGSNFTLKIRSTKLEDSAMYFCASSGIGQGSDTQYFGPGTRLTVL.

In nucleotides, the CDR3 is TGCGCCAGCAGCCTCCTAACCGGGACAGGGTCCTACGAGCAGTACTTC. This sequence encodes CASSLLTGTGSYEQYF. V usage is TRBV4-1 and J usage is TRBJ2-7; 9 positions agree with TRBD1. Per the germline V gene, CDR1 is MGHRA and CDR2 is YSYEKL. The J segment lost 1 base and the V segment lost 4 bases, leaving 8 bases of the junction unmatched. The CDR3 consists of 16 residues.

The genes are TRBV12-5 and TRBJ1-6; 8 nucleotides agree with TRBD1. Losses at the gene ends were 0 bases for V and 7 bases for J; bases not matched to a gene: 8. From germline, CDR1 is LGHNT and CDR2 FRNRAP. This CDR3 spans 17 amino acids. CDR3 coding DNA: TGTGCTAGTGGTTTGGTACTCGGACAGGGTTTGAATTCACCCCTCCACTTT. It codes for CASGLVLGQGLNSPLHF.

The J gene is TRBJ1-3, the V gene TRBV27; 9 bases match TRBD1. Germline assignment: CDR1 MNHEY and CDR2 SMNVEV (reference sequence). V shed 6 bases and J 1 base; nucleotides not matched to a gene: 4. This CDR3 comprises 15 residues. In DNA form, the CDR3 reads TGTGCCAGCAGGCCGGGGACAGGGTCTGGAAACACCATATATTTT. It translates to CASRPGTGSGNTIYF.

The gene calls are TRBV24-1 and TRBJ2-5; 7 nucleotides align to TRBD2. The CDR3 is 15 residues long. CDR1 is KGHDR and CDR2 is SFDVKD in the germline V gene. Unmatched junction bases numbered 11, after V lost 9 bases and J lost 2 bases. CDR3 sequence: CATGLSAGRQETQYF. The CDR3 DNA is TGTGCCACCGGATTGTCAGCGGGGCGGCAAGAGACCCAGTACTTC.

This clone occurred once. J is TRBJ1-3 and V is TRBV7-9; 7 nucleotides agree with TRBD1. In germline, CDR1 is SEHNR, CDR2 FQNEAQ (reference sequence). With 2 bases clipped from V and 0 bases from J, the junction kept 4 bases outside the gene matches. The CDR3 has 16 residues. The CDR3 bases are TGTGCCAGCAGCTTACAGGGACAGATCTCTGGAAACACCATATATTTT. Protein sequence: CASSLQGQISGNTIYF.

V and J are TRBV11-2 and TRBJ2-1; TRBD1 aligns across 7 bases. This CDR3 has 18 residues. V shed 1 base and J 2 bases; nucleotides not matched to a gene: 11. Germline V gene sequence: CDR1 SGHAT, CDR2 FQNNGV. The CDR3 reads CASSLVVDRDRAYNEQFF. The CDR3 DNA follows: TGTGCCAGCAGCTTAGTAGTGGACCGGGACAGAGCCTACAATGAGCAGTTCTTC.

The V gene is TRBV24-1, the J gene TRBJ1-2; D is unresolved. V lost 4 bases to trimming and J lost 7 bases, with 18 bases between them. The CDR3 contains 15 residues. Germline lookup yields CDR1 KGHDR and CDR2 SFDVKD. The DNA for the CDR3 is TGTGCCACCAGTGACTCCAGATCGGGTCTTGGTGGCTACACCTTC. Translating gives CATSDSRSGLGGYTF.

The chain couples TRBV18 to TRBJ2-5; D is undetermined. The CDR3 runs 13 residues. V was cut by 2 bases and J by 2 bases, with 6 bases left in between. In germline, CDR1 is KGHSH, CDR2 LQKENI. In DNA form, the CDR3 reads TGTGCCAGCTCACCAGGCCCACAAGAGACCCAGTACTTC. It specifies CASSPGPQETQYF.

V is TRBV6-5 and J is TRBJ2-5; no reliable D call. Trimming pared 8 bases from V and 5 bases from J, leaving 15 bases between. From germline, CDR1 is MNHEY and CDR2 SVGAGI. The CDR3 sequence is 13 residues long. The CDR3 is CASRGLGRETQYF. CDR3 nucleotides: TGTGCCAGCCGAGGCCTAGGAAGGGAGACCCAGTACTTC.

This sequence joins TRBV5-1 and TRBJ2-7, with 8 bases aligning to TRBD2. Germline V lookup: CDR1 SGHRS, CDR2 YFSETQ. The CDR3 runs to 15 residues. V shed 4 bases, J shed 2 bases, and the junction held 8 bases outside the gene matches. The CDR3 sequence is CASSPTGGVPYEQYV. The CDR3 DNA reads as TGCGCCAGCAGCCCAACCGGGGGGGTCCCCTACGAGCAGTACGTC.

The V gene is TRBV15, the J gene TRBJ2-6, with D possibly matching TRBD2 (7 bases). The V and J ends lost 5 bases and 0 bases respectively, with 14 bases between them. The CDR3 covers 17 residues. Per germline, CDR1 LNHNV and CDR2 YYDKDF (reference sequence). In DNA form, the CDR3 reads TGTGCCACCAGCCCACAGGGAGGGGCCTCTGGGGCCAACGTCCTGACTTTC. Residues: CATSPQGGASGANVLTF.

V and J are TRBV19 and TRBJ1-1; weak D call: TRBD1 (6 bases). Germline V gene sequence: CDR1 LNHDA, CDR2 SQIVND (reference sequence). This CDR3 contains 13 residues. V lost 5 bases, J lost 4 bases, and 11 bases lay in between. For the CDR3, the DNA is TGTGCCAGTAGTTCGGACAGTTTCACTGAAGCTTTCTTT. This codes for CASSSDSFTEAFF.

This clone was seen only once. The chain has TRBV29-1 and TRBJ2-3; D unresolved. The CDR3 has 12 amino acids. Germline CDR1 reads SQVTM; CDR2 reads ANQGSEA. V was clipped by 6 bases and J by 0 bases, with 7 bases between them. CDR3 in amino acids: CSVTVSTDTQYF. CDR3 nucleotides: TGCAGCGTAACAGTTAGCACAGATACGCAGTATTTT.